The 26 T cell receptor beta chains below all came from one sample that was sequenced in a study of cytomegalovirus exposure and HLA in healthy donors (dated by TCRdb to the late 2010s). Library construction relied on the immunoSEQ multiplex PCR assay. For the multiplex PCR, a mixture combining 60 forward primers for TCR Vbeta segments and 13 reverse primers for TCR Jbeta segments was used. TCRdb limited this immuneACCESS table to in-frame rearrangements with V and J called. A share of clones is missing; checked studies link under half to unresolved V genes, and the rest is unexplained. The sample table on file contains some 62,000 clones. Approximately 5.1% of the sample comes from the top ten. The specimen sequenced was PBMCs. Every receptor here comes from a man in his thirties or forties in good health and CMV-seropositive.

To note about this clone: At one end the junction does not follow the germline gene, possibly because of a read error. The V call is TRBV27, the J call TRBJ2-1; 13 bases are shared with TRBD2. CDR1 is MNHEY, CDR2 SMNVEV, per germline (reference sequence). The CDR3 contains 18 residues. CDR3 coding DNA: TGTGCCAGCAGTTCCGTGACTAGCGGGGGGAGCTCCGACAATGAGCAGTTCTTC. Translated, it gives CASSSVTSGGSSDNEQFF.

The chain joins TRBV30 to TRBJ2-1; D remains ambiguous. This CDR3 region has 12 residues. Trimming cost V 6 bases and J 6 bases, with 12 bases left between them. The V gene's germline CDR1 is GTSNPN and CDR2 SVGIG (reference sequence). The CDR3 DNA reads TGTGCCTGCCGGTGGCCTAGCAATGAGCAGTTCTTC. Its protein is CACRWPSNEQFF.

The J gene is TRBJ1-2, the V gene TRBV11-2; 7 bases line up with TRBD1. The CDR3 sequence is 17 residues long. Trimming at V came to 6 bases and at J to 0 bases, leaving 13 bases not matched to a gene. CDR1 is SGHAT and CDR2 is FQNNGV in the germline V gene. CDR3 in amino acids: CASRPLRGTAANYGYTF. The CDR3, as DNA: TGTGCCAGCAGACCACTAAGGGGGACAGCAGCTAACTATGGCTACACCTTC.

The chain carries TRBV6-5 and TRBJ1-1; 7 bases are a match to TRBD1. With 5 bases clipped from V and 5 bases from J, the junction kept 8 bases outside the gene matches. This CDR3 contains 14 residues. The germline gives CDR1 MNHEY, CDR2 SVGAGI. CDR3 region: CASSETGRATEAFF. The CDR3, as DNA: TGTGCCAGCAGTGAGACAGGGCGCGCGACTGAAGCTTTCTTT.

The chain is built from TRBV6-1 and TRBJ2-7, with a possible D match to TRBD1 (5 bases). V lost 5 bases and J 2 bases, leaving 10 bases between the germline ends. This CDR3 is built from 13 residues. Germline V lookup: CDR1 MNHNS, CDR2 SASEGT. CDR3 in DNA: TGTGCCAGCAGTCGGACACCGCCCTACGAGCAGTACTTC. As protein: CASSRTPPYEQYF.

This chain links TRBV19 with TRBJ2-1; 7 positions agree with TRBD2. CDR3 length equals 15 residues. The V gene's germline CDR1 is LNHDA and CDR2 SQIVND (reference sequence). V dropped 3 bases and J dropped 4; count of bases not matched to a gene: 6. CDR3 nucleotide sequence: TGTGCCAGTAGTATTGCGGGAGCTGGGTACAATGAGCAGTTCTTC. This translates into CASSIAGAGYNEQFF.

The J gene is TRBJ2-7, the V gene TRBV7-9; TRBD1 agrees at 10 bases. Germline V gives CDR1 SEHNR, CDR2 FQNEAQ (reference sequence). The CDR3 has 14 amino acids. Losses at the gene ends were 4 bases for V and 3 bases for J; bases not matched to a gene: 3. The chain's CDR3 is CASSSGTGDYEQYF. CDR3 DNA sequence: TGTGCCAGCAGCTCCGGGACAGGGGACTACGAGCAGTACTTC. Complete variable domain (other parts from reference TRBV7-9 and TRBJ2-7): DTGVSQNPRHKITKRGQNVTFRCDPISEHNRLYWYRQTLGQGPEFLTYFQNEAQLEKSRLLSDRFSAERPKGSFSTLEIQRTEQGDSAMYLCASSSGTGDYEQYFGPGTRLTVT.

This rearrangement joins TRBV6-1 to TRBJ1-1; possibly TRBD1 for D (5 bases). V lost 8 bases and J 1 base, leaving 11 bases between the germline ends. This CDR3 has 13 residues. Per germline, CDR1 MNHNS and CDR2 SASEGT. In DNA form, the CDR3 reads TGTGCCAGCTCAGACAGACAGAACACTGAAGCTTTCTTT. The encoded protein is CASSDRQNTEAFF.

This sequence joins TRBV30 and TRBJ1-1; 9 positions agree with TRBD1. Germline CDR1 reads GTSNPN; CDR2 reads SVGIG (reference sequence). The CDR3 totals 16 residues. Trimming at V came to 2 bases and at J to 6 bases, leaving 13 bases not matched to a gene. The CDR3 region is CAWSTGTGIGYPEAFF. The CDR3 DNA is TGTGCCTGGAGTACGGGGACAGGGATCGGTTACCCTGAAGCTTTCTTT.

The chain combines TRBV9 with TRBJ2-3, with a tentative D call TRBD2 (6 bases). V shed 3 bases and J shed 4 bases, with 18 bases lying between them. The V gene's germline CDR1 is SGDLS and CDR2 YYNGEE. The CDR3 totals 16 residues. The CDR3 sequence is CASSASGTPSADTQYF. The CDR3 region has the DNA TGTGCCAGCAGCGCCTCCGGGACTCCGAGCGCAGATACGCAGTATTTT.

This sequence joins TRBV5-1 and TRBJ1-2; 8 bases map to TRBD1. The CDR3 runs to 15 residues. Per the germline V gene, CDR1 is SGHRS and CDR2 is YFSETQ. The V gene end was trimmed by 0 bases and the J gene end by 8 bases; junction bases not matched to a gene: 9. Here the CDR3 DNA reads TGCGCCAGCAGCTTGGGGACAGGGCAACTGGTGGGCTACACCTTC. Translated, it gives CASSLGTGQLVGYTF.

The CDR3 is CASSSGGNKEKLFF. The DNA for the CDR3 is TGTGCCAGCAGCTCAGGGGGGAATAAGGAAAAACTGTTTTTT. The rearrangement joins TRBV9 to TRBJ1-4; 7 bases fit TRBD1. In germline, CDR1 is SGDLS, CDR2 YYNGEE. The CDR3 is 14 amino acids. J gave up 8 bases and V 4 bases, and 8 bases lay outside the gene matches.

The V call is TRBV5-1, the J call TRBJ1-2, with D maybe TRBD1 (5 bases). The CDR3 loop spans 16 amino acids. Trimming stripped 2 bases from V and 1 base from J, with 15 bases between. CDR1 and CDR2 (germline): SGHRS, YFSETQ. CDR3: CASSLPQGKSNYGYTF. In nucleotides, the CDR3 is TGCGCCAGCAGCTTACCTCAGGGAAAAAGTAACTATGGCTACACCTTC.

The CDR3 is CASSQWASNQPQHF. In nucleotides, the CDR3 is TGCGCCAGCAGCCAATGGGCTAGCAATCAGCCCCAGCATTTT. V and J are TRBV4-1 and TRBJ1-5; the D is unclear. CDR3 length: 14 amino acids. V was clipped by 2 bases and J by 0 bases, with 5 bases between them. The germline V gene encodes CDR1 MGHRA and CDR2 YSYEKL.

The chain carries TRBV9 and TRBJ2-7; D is ambiguous. Looked up from germline, CDR1 is SGDLS and CDR2 is YYNGEE. Trimming removed 1 base at V and 3 bases at J, with 8 bases between. This CDR3 spans 13 amino acids. CDR3 sequence: CASSVQQDYEQYF. Here the CDR3 DNA reads TGTGCCAGCAGCGTACAGCAGGACTACGAGCAGTACTTC.

The rearrangement links TRBV30 to TRBJ1-2; 11 bases agree with TRBD1. This CDR3 comprises 15 residues. The trim removed 8 bases at V and 4 bases at J, leaving 12 bases unmatched. In germline, CDR1 is GTSNPN, CDR2 SVGIG (reference sequence). The CDR3 nucleotides read TGTGCCGGGAAAAAGGGGACAGGGGGAAGCTATGGCTACACCTTC. This codes for CAGKKGTGGSYGYTF. The full variable domain, its missing parts supplied by reference TRBV30 and TRBJ1-2, is SQTIHQWPATLVQPVGSPLSLECTVEGTSNPNLYWYRQAAGRGLQLLFYSVGIGQISSEVPQNLSASRPQDRQFILSSKKLLLSDSGFYLCAGKKGTGGSYGYTFGSGTRLTVV.

The chain recombines TRBV5-1 with TRBJ1-5; perhaps TRBD1 as D (6 bases). The V and J ends lost 3 bases and 5 bases respectively, with 9 bases between them. Germline CDR1 and CDR2: SGHRS and YFSETQ. The CDR3 has 13 amino acids. The chain's CDR3 is CASSSDSDQPQHF. In nucleotides, the CDR3 is TGCGCCAGCAGCTCGGACAGTGATCAGCCCCAGCATTTT.

The chain combines TRBV2 with TRBJ1-1; 12 bases are shared with TRBD1. The CDR3 has 14 residues. Germline V gives CDR1 SNHLY, CDR2 FYNNEI. Unmatched junction bases numbered 9, after V lost 6 bases and J lost 10 bases. The CDR3 nucleotides are TGTGCCAGCAGAACCGGGACAGGGGGCGGGGTAGCTTTCTTT. It translates to CASRTGTGGGVAFF. The whole variable domain, remainder taken from reference TRBV2 and TRBJ1-1, is EPEVTQTPSHQVTQMGQEVILRCVPISNHLYFYWYRQILGQKVEFLVSFYNNEISEKSEIFDDQFSVERPDGSNFTLKIRSTKLEDSAMYFCASRTGTGGGVAFFGQGTRLTVV.

The V and J genes are TRBV7-9 and TRBJ1-1, with TRBD1 identical over 11 bases. The length of the CDR3 is 17 residues. Germline V CDR1 and CDR2: SEHNR, FQNEAQ (reference sequence). V lost 5 bases and J lost 5; bases outside the gene matches: 13. In nucleotides, the CDR3 is TGTGCCAGCAGCCGCAGCTTAACGGACAGGGGGCTGACTGAAGCTTTCTTT. Its protein is CASSRSLTDRGLTEAFF.

The rearrangement uses TRBV7-8 and TRBJ1-5; TRBD1 matches 10 bases. This CDR3 has 16 amino acids. Trimming removed 4 bases from V and 2 bases from J; junction bases left unmatched: 5. Germline V gene data show CDR1 as SGHVS and CDR2 as FQNEAQ. The DNA for the CDR3 is TGTGCCAGCAGCTCGACAGGGGGCTATCGCAATCAGCCCCAGCATTTT. It is translated as CASSSTGGYRNQPQHF.

The chain links TRBV19 to TRBJ2-7; tentatively, D is TRBD2 (5 bases). The CDR3 has 12 residues. V dropped 3 bases and J dropped 6 bases, with 9 bases sitting between them. Germline V gene data show CDR1 as LNHDA and CDR2 as SQIVND (reference sequence). The CDR3 region is CASSMSRGEQYF. The CDR3 region has the DNA TGTGCCAGTAGTATGAGTCGGGGCGAGCAGTACTTC. Using reference TRBV19 and TRBJ2-7 for the parts outside the CDR3, the full variable domain is DGGITQSPKYLFRKEGQNVTLSCEQNLNHDAMYWYRQDPGQGLRLIYYSQIVNDFQKGDIAEGYSVSREKKESFPLTVTSAQKNPTAFYLCASSMSRGEQYFGPGTRLTVT.

This chain uses TRBV7-9 with TRBJ1-6; perhaps TRBD1 as D (6 bases). The CDR3 is 14 residues long. The germline V gene encodes CDR1 SEHNR and CDR2 FQNEAQ (reference sequence). V lost 6 bases and J 8 bases, leaving 14 bases between the germline ends. The CDR3 DNA is TGTGCCAGCAGGTCGTGGGACAATCATTCACCCCTCCACTTT. Encoded protein: CASRSWDNHSPLHF.

The rearrangement joins TRBV4-1 to TRBJ2-7, with D tentatively TRBD1 (8 bases). V was trimmed by 4 bases and J by 2 bases, leaving 15 bases between them. The germline CDR1 and CDR2 sequences are MGHRA and YSYEKL. The CDR3 length is 15 residues. CDR3 in DNA: TGCGCCAGCAGCCCAAAACAGGGGGGGGCCTACGAGCAGTACTTC. Its translation: CASSPKQGGAYEQYF.

This sequence joins TRBV29-1 and TRBJ2-5; TRBD2 agrees at 7 bases. Germline V lookup: CDR1 SQVTM, CDR2 ANQGSEA. Trimming at V came to 3 bases and at J to 1 base, leaving 17 bases not matched to a gene. The length of the CDR3 is 18 residues. The CDR3 is CSVDQLASPGGSQETQYF. In DNA, the CDR3 is TGCAGCGTTGATCAACTAGCGAGTCCAGGAGGCAGCCAAGAGACCCAGTACTTC.

The chain has TRBV5-6 and TRBJ1-4, with 9 nucleotides matching TRBD1. The CDR3 is 14 amino acids. Per the germline V gene, CDR1 is SGHDT and CDR2 is YYEEEE. V was clipped by 3 bases and J by 8 bases; unmatched bases: 5. This CDR3 is CASSWDRVGEKLFF. CDR3 nucleotides: TGTGCCAGCAGCTGGGACAGGGTAGGCGAAAAACTGTTTTTT.

The V gene is TRBV5-1, the J gene TRBJ2-7, with TRBD2 as a possible D gene (8 bases). The CDR3 contains 17 residues. Trimming stripped 4 bases from V and 4 bases from J, with 24 bases between. CDR1 and CDR2 (germline): SGHRS, YFSETQ. The CDR3, as DNA: TGCGCCAGCAGCCCGGGGGGGACAGCGGACTTATATTACGAGCAGTACTTC. Amino acid sequence: CASSPGGTADLYYEQYF. Using reference TRBV5-1 and TRBJ2-7 for the parts outside the CDR3, the full variable domain is KAGVTQTPRYLIKTRGQQVTLSCSPISGHRSVSWYQQTPGQGLQFLFEYFSETQRNKGNFPGRFSGRQFSNSRSEMNVSTLELGDSALYLCASSPGGTADLYYEQYFGPGTRLTVT.